One T cell receptor (beta chain) is described in this entry. The sample is drawn from a study of Graves' ophthalmopathy and Graves' hyperthyroidism. RNA transcripts provided the template for amplifying TCR beta CDR3 regions. Amplification began with first-round RT-PCR using HTBI primers, then second-round multiplex PCR was performed. TCRdb re-derived calls from the multiplex PCR reads in MiXCR, one entry per CDR3 protein. The data hold over 650,000 distinct CDR3 sequences, with approximately 39% observed a single time. V lost 2 bases to trimming and J lost 4 bases; unmatched junction nucleotides: 7. The CDR3 extends over 15 amino acids. CDR1 is SNHLY, CDR2 FYNNEI, per germline.

Sequenced input: peripheral blood. The receptor's source is an adult man with Graves' ophthalmopathy. The V call is TRBV2, the J call TRBJ1-2, with 7 positions matching TRBD1. CDR3 sequence (DNA): TGTGCCAGCAGTGAAAGGGGGCCGGCGGTCTATGGCTACACCTTC. Translation: CASSERGPAVYGYTF.